These 28 T cell receptor beta chains originate from one sample sequenced in a study of T cells in localized non-small cell lung cancer. Data came from immunoSEQ multiplex PCR; TCRdb stores just in-frame clones and leaves some out. Altogether approximately 67,000 clones are present, roughly 81% being singletons, with the ten largest covering about 14%. Sequenced material: peripheral blood, taken before any cancer treatment. These receptors all come from an older female donor with stage I lung adenocarcinoma.

The rearrangement uses TRBV9 and TRBJ2-1; D is perhaps TRBD2 (6 bases). The CDR3 sequence is 18 residues long. The V gene's germline CDR1 is SGDLS and CDR2 YYNGEE. V lost 0 bases and J 5 bases, leaving 21 bases between the germline ends. CDR3 protein: CASSVGIAASPGHNEQFF. The DNA for the CDR3 is TGTGCCAGCAGCGTAGGAATAGCGGCTAGTCCCGGGCACAATGAGCAGTTCTTC.

The chain has TRBV2 and TRBJ2-6, with D hard to call. The germline V gene encodes CDR1 SNHLY and CDR2 FYNNEI. The CDR3 covers 16 residues. V lost 2 bases to trimming and J lost 2 bases, with 10 bases between them. DNA for the CDR3: TGTGCCAGCAGTGAATTTACTTTACCTGGGGCCAACGTCCTGACTTTC. It encodes CASSEFTLPGANVLTF.

This clone was counted once. V gene TRBV19 combines with J gene TRBJ1-3, with TRBD1 identical over 8 bases. Germline V lookup: CDR1 LNHDA, CDR2 SQIVND (reference sequence). V trimming: 5 bases; J trimming: 0 bases; junction bases outside the gene matches: 3. The CDR3 totals 15 residues. In DNA form, the CDR3 reads TGTGCCAGTAGTGACAGGGGCAACTCTGGAAACACCATATATTTT. This codes for CASSDRGNSGNTIYF.

The chain employs TRBV2 and TRBJ2-7; D not resolved. The germline V gene encodes CDR1 SNHLY and CDR2 FYNNEI. CDR3 length equals 17 residues. Trimming left V 0 bases short and J 0 bases short, with 15 bases between. Here the CDR3 DNA reads TGTGCCAGCAGTGAAGCAGTTCGACCAGGCCGCTCCTACGAGCAGTACTTC. This gives the protein CASSEAVRPGRSYEQYF.

The chain links TRBV20-1 to TRBJ2-1, with D uncertain. Trimming removed 1 base from V and 10 bases from J, with 8 bases in between. The germline CDR1 and CDR2 sequences are DFQATT and SNEGSKA (reference sequence). The CDR3 consists of 11 residues. The CDR3 protein is CSARAGPEQFF. The DNA for the CDR3 is TGCAGTGCTAGAGCCGGTCCAGAGCAGTTCTTC.

The chain has TRBV6-5 and TRBJ2-7; D remains ambiguous. Germline V gene sequence: CDR1 MNHEY, CDR2 SVGAGI. The CDR3 runs 13 residues. With 6 bases removed from V and 0 bases from J, the gap between germline ends came to 9 bases. CDR3 nucleotide sequence: TGTGCCAGCAGGCCCAGCTACTCCTACGAGCAGTACTTC. Translation: CASRPSYSYEQYF.

The chain links TRBV30 to TRBJ1-6; 11 bases are a match to TRBD1. Germline V gene sequence: CDR1 GTSNPN, CDR2 SVGIG (reference sequence). The CDR3 has 17 amino acids. The V and J ends lost 2 bases and 10 bases, in that order; junction bases with no gene match: 13. The CDR3: CAWSKTPGQGEGSPLHF. The CDR3 DNA reads TGTGCCTGGAGTAAGACCCCGGGACAGGGGGAGGGATCACCCCTCCACTTT. Using reference TRBV30 and TRBJ1-6 for the parts outside the CDR3, the full variable domain is SQTIHQWPATLVQPVGSPLSLECTVEGTSNPNLYWYRQAAGRGLQLLFYSVGIGQISSEVPQNLSASRPQDRQFILSSKKLLLSDSGFYLCAWSKTPGQGEGSPLHFGNGTRLTVT.

The chain couples TRBV5-1 to TRBJ2-1, with no clear D. CDR3 length equals 14 residues. Per the germline V gene, CDR1 is SGHRS and CDR2 is YFSETQ. Trimming stripped 2 bases from V and 0 bases from J, with 6 bases between. As DNA, the CDR3 is TGCGCCAGCAGCTTTCCAAGCTCCTACAATGAGCAGTTCTTC. Protein: CASSFPSSYNEQFF.

In its sample, this clone was seen once. The chain combines TRBV9 with TRBJ1-6, with 8 bases lining up with TRBD1. Per germline, CDR1 SGDLS and CDR2 YYNGEE. The J segment lost 9 bases and the V segment lost 3 bases, leaving 8 bases of the junction unmatched. The CDR3 has 15 residues. As DNA, the CDR3 is TGTGCCAGCAGCGGAACAGGGGGAAAAGTTTCACCCCTCCACTTT. It translates to CASSGTGGKVSPLHF.

The rearrangement uses TRBV5-8 and TRBJ1-1, with a weak D call TRBD1 (6 bases). Germline V gene sequence: CDR1 SGHTS, CDR2 YDEGEE. Trimming removed 4 bases at V and 2 bases at J, with 15 bases between. This CDR3 contains 15 residues. This chain's CDR3 is CASSVQGLVNTEAFF. The CDR3 DNA reads TGTGCCAGCAGCGTACAGGGCCTGGTTAACACTGAAGCTTTCTTT.

V and J are TRBV6-6 and TRBJ1-2; D gene unclear. The CDR3 has 13 residues. Germline assignment: CDR1 MNHNY and CDR2 SVGAGI (reference sequence). V lost 2 bases and J 4 bases, leaving 8 bases between the germline ends. The CDR3 region is CASSYAASYGYTF. The CDR3 region has the DNA TGTGCCAGCAGTTACGCAGCGAGCTATGGCTACACCTTC.

The V and J genes are TRBV11-2 and TRBJ2-5; tentatively, D is TRBD1 (5 bases). CDR3 length: 15 amino acids. Germline CDR1 reads SGHAT; CDR2 reads FQNNGV. The V and J ends lost 1 base and 5 bases respectively, with 14 bases between them. The CDR3 here is CASSLGVTETETQYF. The CDR3 bases are TGTGCCAGCAGCTTAGGCGTGACAGAAACCGAGACCCAGTACTTC.

V and J are TRBV7-2 and TRBJ2-7; either TRBD1 or TRBD2 may fit D (5 bases each). The germline gives CDR1 SGHTA, CDR2 FQGNSA. The CDR3 spans 14 residues. V was clipped by 2 bases and J by 3 bases, with 11 bases between them. CDR3 region: CASSLNEGRYEQYF. The CDR3 region has the DNA TGTGCCAGCAGCTTAAACGAGGGACGCTACGAGCAGTACTTC. The variable domain in full, with the rest retrieved from reference TRBV7-2 and TRBJ2-7, is GAGVSQSPSNKVTEKGKDVELRCDPISGHTALYWYRQSLGQGLEFLIYFQGNSAPDKSGLPSDRFSAERTGGSVSTLTIQRTQQEDSAVYLCASSLNEGRYEQYFGPGTRLTVT.

This chain links TRBV2 with TRBJ2-5; D call uncertain. Trimming shortened V by 2 bases and J by 9 bases, and 7 bases separated the two germline ends. Germline V gene lookup returns CDR1 SNHLY and CDR2 FYNNEI. The CDR3 covers 11 residues. The CDR3 nucleotides are TGTGCCAGCAGTGAAATGGTGTCCCAGTACTTC. Translation gives CASSEMVSQYF.

The rearrangement uses TRBV4-2 and TRBJ2-1, with 11 bases that match TRBD2. The length of the CDR3 is 16 residues. Trimming cost V 3 bases and J 3 bases; bases outside gene matches: 4. Germline CDR1 and CDR2: LGHNA and YNFKEQ. CDR3 DNA: TGTGCCAGCAGCCAGGTTGGGACTAGCGGCTACAATGAGCAGTTCTTC. This encodes CASSQVGTSGYNEQFF.

The J gene is TRBJ2-2, the V gene TRBV5-5; D is perhaps TRBD2 (5 bases). The CDR3 contains 15 residues. Trimming shortened V by 2 bases and J by 7 bases, and 15 bases separated the two germline ends. Germline V gene sequence: CDR1 SGHKS, CDR2 YYEKEE (reference sequence). The DNA of the CDR3 is TGTGCCAGCAGCTTTCTGGATAGGACTGGCGGGGAGCTGTTTTTT. It translates to CASSFLDRTGGELFF.

The genes are TRBV19 and TRBJ2-2; 9 bases match TRBD1. The germline V gene has CDR1 LNHDA and CDR2 SQIVND (reference sequence). This CDR3 contains 15 residues. J gave up 2 bases and V 6 bases, and 4 bases lay outside the gene matches. CDR3 region: CASRYRGRNTGELFF. CDR3 coding DNA: TGTGCCAGTAGATACAGGGGGCGCAACACCGGGGAGCTGTTTTTT.

The chain couples TRBV7-9 to TRBJ1-2, with D perhaps TRBD1 (5 bases). The germline gives CDR1 SEHNR, CDR2 FQNEAQ (reference sequence). The germline V and J ends were trimmed by 0 bases and 6 bases, with 14 bases remaining between them. CDR3 length: 15 residues. Here the CDR3 DNA reads TGTGCCAGCAGCTTAGCGCGAATGGGGGAGGATGGCTACACCTTC. As protein: CASSLARMGEDGYTF.

This clone was detected only once. This chain connects TRBV9 to TRBJ2-6; D not certain. The V end lost 4 bases, the J end lost 2 bases, and 4 bases lay between the germline ends. Germline values: CDR1 SGDLS, CDR2 YYNGEE. The CDR3 spans 13 residues. CDR3 sequence: CASSLPGANVLTF. The CDR3 DNA follows: TGTGCCAGCAGCTTGCCTGGGGCCAACGTCCTGACTTTC.

The V and J genes are TRBV19 and TRBJ2-1; 8 nucleotides align to TRBD1. CDR1 is LNHDA, CDR2 SQIVND, per germline (reference sequence). V lost 5 bases to trimming and J lost 5 bases; unmatched junction nucleotides: 8. This CDR3 contains 15 residues. CDR3: CASSSRTGKDNEQFF. DNA for the CDR3: TGTGCCAGTAGTTCCAGGACAGGGAAGGACAATGAGCAGTTCTTC.

The chain uses TRBV4-1 and TRBJ1-5, with D possibly matching TRBD1 (5 bases). Germline V gene sequence: CDR1 MGHRA, CDR2 YSYEKL. V dropped 4 bases and J dropped 4 bases, with 17 bases sitting between them. The CDR3 loop spans 16 amino acids. CDR3 loop: CASSRGLWGGNQPQHF. The CDR3 region has the DNA TGCGCCAGCAGCCGAGGCCTATGGGGGGGGAATCAGCCCCAGCATTTT.

The gene calls are TRBV5-1 and TRBJ1-2, with TRBD1 as a possible D gene (6 bases). V lost 3 bases, J lost 4 bases, and 13 bases lay in between. This CDR3 has 14 residues. Germline loops: CDR1 SGHRS, CDR2 YFSETQ. CDR3 residues: CASSSRQVPYGYTF. The CDR3 bases are TGCGCCAGCAGCTCCCGACAGGTGCCCTATGGCTACACCTTC. Supplemented by reference TRBV5-1 and TRBJ1-2, the full variable domain reads KAGVTQTPRYLIKTRGQQVTLSCSPISGHRSVSWYQQTPGQGLQFLFEYFSETQRNKGNFPGRFSGRQFSNSRSEMNVSTLELGDSALYLCASSSRQVPYGYTFGSGTRLTVV.

This chain uses TRBV6-6 with TRBJ2-2; TRBD1 might be the D (6 bases). V lost 5 bases to trimming and J lost 4 bases, with 8 bases between them. The CDR3 spans 13 residues. Germline V gene sequence: CDR1 MNHNY, CDR2 SVGAGI (reference sequence). The CDR3 region is CASSPDSTGELFF. CDR3 bases: TGTGCCAGCAGTCCGGACAGCACCGGGGAGCTGTTTTTT.

The chain recombines TRBV5-1 with TRBJ2-1, with D unresolved. The CDR3 is 15 residues long. The germline V gene encodes CDR1 SGHRS and CDR2 YFSETQ. The V gene lost 2 bases and the J gene lost 2 bases, with 11 bases spanning the gap. In DNA form, the CDR3 reads TGCGCCAGCAGCTTAGAGGCGGTCACCTACAATGAGCAGTTCTTC. This sequence encodes CASSLEAVTYNEQFF.

The J gene is TRBJ2-7, the V gene TRBV27; D is undetermined. Germline CDR1 MNHEY, CDR2 SMNVEV (reference sequence). Trimming took 4 bases from V and 7 from J, leaving 11 bases between them. This CDR3 has 12 residues. The CDR3 reads CASSSPMGEQYF. The CDR3 coding sequence is TGTGCCAGCAGTTCCCCGATGGGGGAGCAGTACTTC.

The V call is TRBV6-7, the J call TRBJ1-2; no clear D. TRBV6-7 is classed as an ORF, of uncertain function. V lost 2 bases, J lost 3 bases, and 10 bases lay in between. This CDR3 has 14 residues. CDR3 nucleotide sequence: TGTGCCAGCAGTTACGTAGGGAGGGACTATGGCTACACCTTC. Protein product: CASSYVGRDYGYTF.

The chain employs TRBV18 and TRBJ1-1; 9 bases line up with TRBD1. V dropped 3 bases and J dropped 4; count of bases not matched to a gene: 0. There are 13 residues in the CDR3. Germline CDR1 KGHSH, CDR2 LQKENI. This CDR3 reads CASSPTGGTEAFF. CDR3 sequence (DNA): TGTGCCAGCTCACCGACAGGGGGCACTGAAGCTTTCTTT.

This clone was picked up a small number of times. This chain uses TRBV6-1 with TRBJ2-1; tentative D call: TRBD1 (6 bases). The length of the CDR3 is 17 residues. The ends were cut back, 3 bases at V and 1 base at J, with 16 bases in the middle. The V gene's germline CDR1 is MNHNS and CDR2 SASEGT. Written as DNA, the CDR3 is TGTGCCAGCAGTGATATACCTGGGACACATTCCTACAATGAGCAGTTCTTC. Translation gives CASSDIPGTHSYNEQFF.